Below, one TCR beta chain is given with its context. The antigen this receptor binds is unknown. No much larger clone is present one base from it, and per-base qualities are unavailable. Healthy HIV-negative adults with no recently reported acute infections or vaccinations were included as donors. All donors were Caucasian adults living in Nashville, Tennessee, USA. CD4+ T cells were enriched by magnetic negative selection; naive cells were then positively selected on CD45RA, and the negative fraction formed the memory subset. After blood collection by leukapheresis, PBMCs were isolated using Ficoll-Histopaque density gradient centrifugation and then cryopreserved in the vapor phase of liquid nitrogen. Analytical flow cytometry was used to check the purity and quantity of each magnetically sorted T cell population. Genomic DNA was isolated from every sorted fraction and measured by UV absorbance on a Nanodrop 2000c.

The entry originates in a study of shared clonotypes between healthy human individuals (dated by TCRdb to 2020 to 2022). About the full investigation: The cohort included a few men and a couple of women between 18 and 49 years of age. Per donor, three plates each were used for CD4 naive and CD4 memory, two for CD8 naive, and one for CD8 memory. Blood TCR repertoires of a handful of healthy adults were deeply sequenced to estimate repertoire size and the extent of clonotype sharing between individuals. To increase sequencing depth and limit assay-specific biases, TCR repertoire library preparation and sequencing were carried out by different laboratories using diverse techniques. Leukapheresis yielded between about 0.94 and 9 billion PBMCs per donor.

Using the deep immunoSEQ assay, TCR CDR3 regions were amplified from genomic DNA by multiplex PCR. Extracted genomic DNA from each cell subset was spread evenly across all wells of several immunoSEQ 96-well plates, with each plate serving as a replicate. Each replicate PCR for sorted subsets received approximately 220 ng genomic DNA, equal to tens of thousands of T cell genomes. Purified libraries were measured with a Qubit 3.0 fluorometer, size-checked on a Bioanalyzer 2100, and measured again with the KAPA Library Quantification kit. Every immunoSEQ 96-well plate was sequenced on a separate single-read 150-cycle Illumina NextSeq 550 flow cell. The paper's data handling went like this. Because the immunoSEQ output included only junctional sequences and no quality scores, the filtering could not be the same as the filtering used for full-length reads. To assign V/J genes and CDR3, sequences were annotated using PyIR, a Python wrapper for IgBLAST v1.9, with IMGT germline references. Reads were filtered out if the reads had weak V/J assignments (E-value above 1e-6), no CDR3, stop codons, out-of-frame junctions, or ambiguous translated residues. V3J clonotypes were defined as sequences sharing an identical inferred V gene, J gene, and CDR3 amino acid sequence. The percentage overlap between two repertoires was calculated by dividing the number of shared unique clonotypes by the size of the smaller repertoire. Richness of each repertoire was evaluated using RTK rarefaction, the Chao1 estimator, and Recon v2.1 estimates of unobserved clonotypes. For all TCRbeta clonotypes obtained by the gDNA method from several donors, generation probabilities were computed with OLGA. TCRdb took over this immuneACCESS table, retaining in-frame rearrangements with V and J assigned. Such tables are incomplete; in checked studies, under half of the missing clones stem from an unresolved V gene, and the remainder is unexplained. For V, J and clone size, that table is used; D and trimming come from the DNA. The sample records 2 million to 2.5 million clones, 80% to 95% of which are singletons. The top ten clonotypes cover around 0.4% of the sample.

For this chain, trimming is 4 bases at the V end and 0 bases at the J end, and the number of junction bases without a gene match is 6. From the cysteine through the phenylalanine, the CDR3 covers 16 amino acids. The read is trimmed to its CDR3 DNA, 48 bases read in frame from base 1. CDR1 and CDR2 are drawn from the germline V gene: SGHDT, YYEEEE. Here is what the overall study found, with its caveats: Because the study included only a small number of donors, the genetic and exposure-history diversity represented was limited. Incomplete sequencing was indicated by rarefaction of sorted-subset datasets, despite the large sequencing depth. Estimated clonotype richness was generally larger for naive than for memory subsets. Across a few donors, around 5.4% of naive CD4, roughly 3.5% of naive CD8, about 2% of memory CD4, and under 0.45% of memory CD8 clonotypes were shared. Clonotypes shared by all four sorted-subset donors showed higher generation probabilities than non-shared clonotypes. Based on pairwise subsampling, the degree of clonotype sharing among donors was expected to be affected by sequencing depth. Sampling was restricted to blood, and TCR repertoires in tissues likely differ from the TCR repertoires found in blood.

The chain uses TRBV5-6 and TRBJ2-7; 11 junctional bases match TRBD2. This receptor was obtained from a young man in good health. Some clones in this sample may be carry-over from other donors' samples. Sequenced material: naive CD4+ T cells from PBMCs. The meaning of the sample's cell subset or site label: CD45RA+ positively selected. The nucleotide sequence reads TGTGCCAGCAGCCCTGGACTAGCGGGCCCCTCCTACGAGCAGTACTTC. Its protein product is CASSPGLAGPSYEQYF.